This T cell receptor (beta chain) stems from a study of beta chain features in type 1 diabetes. Expressed TCRB transcripts were sequenced after all isolated RNA was converted to cDNA. Some clones are missing from TCRdb's copy, which holds only in-frame ones; the method was immunoSEQ multiplex PCR. The table shows tens of thousands of clones, with approximately 62% occurring only once. Findings and caveats of the study: Relative to healthy donors, patients appeared to have naive, central memory and Treg TCRB repertoires that were more similar.

The germline gives CDR1 MGHDK, CDR2 SYGVNS. This CDR3 comprises 18 residues. The J segment lost 4 bases and the V segment lost 4 bases, leaving 16 bases of the junction unmatched. This clone appeared once. Its antigen is still unknown. This TCR was sampled from a woman aged 18-30 years in good health. Sequencing was performed on Tregs from blood. This chain links TRBV25-1 with TRBJ2-3; 8 bases agree with TRBD1. DNA of the CDR3: TGTGCCAGCAGTGCCAGGCTGGGACAGGACTCATCCCCAGATACGCAGTATTTT. Its protein product is CASSARLGQDSSPDTQYF.